These 3 T cell receptor beta chains were sequenced from one sample in a study of beta chain features in type 1 diabetes. The sequenced template was cDNA made from the entire isolated RNA. Here immunoSEQ multiplex PCR was the method, and the copy in TCRdb shows in-frame clones only, minus some. The table has fewer than 150,000 clones, less than 9% seen once. Sequencing used central memory CD4+ T cells from blood. The source is a woman in her 30s in good health.

The chain is built from TRBV6-5 and TRBJ2-7; D not certain. Trimming cost V 6 bases and J 3 bases, with 12 bases left between them. Looked up from germline, CDR1 is MNHEY and CDR2 is SVGAGI. This CDR3 spans 13 amino acids. CDR3 sequence reads: CASRPYNIYEQYF. CDR3 DNA: TGTGCCAGCAGACCTTATAACATCTACGAGCAGTACTTC.

The rearrangement links TRBV9 to TRBJ2-3; no reliable D call. This CDR3 spans 12 amino acids. V was cut by 0 bases and J by 7 bases, with 6 bases left in between. Germline lookup yields CDR1 SGDLS and CDR2 YYNGEE. CDR3 sequence (DNA): TGTGCCAGCAGCGTAGGCGAAAATACGCAGTATTTT. This gives the protein CASSVGENTQYF.

This clone was observed a handful of times. V and J are TRBV28 and TRBJ1-1; maybe TRBD1 (6 bases). CDR3 length: 14 amino acids. The germline V and J ends were trimmed by 5 bases and 1 base, with 11 bases remaining between them. Germline lookup yields CDR1 MDHEN and CDR2 SYDVKM. In nucleotides, the CDR3 is TGTGCCAGCAGTGTCACAGGGCGGAACACTGAAGCTTTCTTT. Translation: CASSVTGRNTEAFF.